This TCR beta chain was profiled in a study of identical twins. This clonotype showed up just a few times. Its antigen is not identified. Through template switching, a universal primer site was introduced, and the cDNA contained unique molecular identifiers. In TCRdb, the 5' RACE reads were re-called with MiXCR into one record per CDR3 protein. The sample shows nearly 650,000 distinct CDR3 sequences, about 7.1% of them seen only once. Study results and limitations: Reduced insertions were recorded for abundant cord blood beta clonotypes, with no such pattern in memory repertoires.

This sample also appeared in a second study, on yellow fever vaccine responses in identical twins. According to that study: Twins showed a vaccine T cell response that reportedly seemed partly convergent, partly personalized.

The clonotype originates from a woman aged 18-35 years in good health. Sequences were obtained from PBMCs.

The CDR3 spells CASSPTSGIARDSYEQYF. As DNA, the CDR3 is TGTGCCAGCAGTCCAACTAGCGGGATAGCACGAGACTCCTACGAGCAGTACTTC. V is TRBV6-1 and J is TRBJ2-7; TRBD2 aligns across 10 bases. The CDR3 spans 18 residues. Germline CDR1 MNHNS, CDR2 SASEGT. V lost 5 bases to trimming and J lost 0 bases; unmatched junction nucleotides: 13.